The 19 T cell receptor beta chains below were found in one sample sequenced in a study of blood T cell repertoires in COVID-19. Assay used: immunoSEQ multiplex PCR; TCRdb lists only in-frame clones, some missing. The sample includes 200,000 to 300,000 clones, approximately 87% seen only once; the top ten take 6.2%. The specimen was peripheral blood. These receptors came from a man aged 60 to 75 with acute or convalescent COVID-19.

The V and J genes are TRBV4-1 and TRBJ2-6, with D maybe TRBD2 (6 bases). V dropped 3 bases and J dropped 0 bases, with 15 bases sitting between them. Germline CDR1 is MGHRA and CDR2 is YSYEKL. The CDR3 extends over 18 amino acids. The CDR3 coding sequence is TGCGCCAGCAGCCAGGGGAGGCGAGGGCGCTCTGGGGCCAACGTCCTGACTTTC. This encodes CASSQGRRGRSGANVLTF.

The rearrangement uses TRBV29-1 and TRBJ2-6; 8 bases match TRBD1. The CDR3 contains 14 residues. Unmatched junction bases numbered 4, after V lost 6 bases and J lost 3 bases. Germline-derived CDR1 and CDR2 are SQVTM and ANQGSEA. The CDR3 here is CSVDRGNGANVLTF. The CDR3 DNA follows: TGCAGCGTAGACAGGGGAAATGGGGCCAACGTCCTGACTTTC.

This chain links TRBV5-4 with TRBJ1-1; tentative D call: TRBD1 (6 bases). Per germline, CDR1 SGHNT and CDR2 YYREEE (reference sequence). The CDR3 consists of 17 residues. The V end lost 0 bases, the J end lost 1 base, and 16 bases lay between the germline ends. As DNA, the CDR3 is TGTGCCAGCAGCTTGGAAACAAACAGGGTTGGGAACACTGAAGCTTTCTTT. This gives the protein CASSLETNRVGNTEAFF.

The chain carries TRBV6-2 or TRBV6-3 and TRBJ2-7; 9 nucleotides align to TRBD1. The V segment lost 5 bases and the J segment 0 bases; nucleotides outside the gene matches: 2. Germline CDR1 and CDR2: MNHEY and SVGEGT. CDR3 length equals 14 residues. The CDR3 DNA reads as TGTGCCAGCAGTCTACAGGGGGCCTCCTACGAGCAGTACTTC. This encodes CASSLQGASYEQYF.

This chain joins TRBV7-8 and TRBJ2-6; D not certain. With 5 bases removed from V and 2 bases from J, the gap between germline ends came to 10 bases. This CDR3 spans 15 amino acids. Looked up from germline, CDR1 is SGHVS and CDR2 is FQNEAQ. The CDR3 DNA is TGTGCCAGCAGCGAGAGGAGTACTGGGGCCAACGTCCTGACTTTC. This sequence encodes CASSERSTGANVLTF. The variable domain in full, completed from reference TRBV7-8 and TRBJ2-6, reads GAGVSQSPRYKVAKRGQDVALRCDPISGHVSLFWYQQALGQGPEFLTYFQNEAQLDKSGLPSDRFFAERPEGSVSTLKIQRTQQEDSAVYLCASSERSTGANVLTFGAGSRLTVL.

The chain is built from TRBV28 and TRBJ1-2, with 11 bases aligning to TRBD1. Trimming took 2 bases from V and 1 from J; bases not matched to a gene: 6. The length of the CDR3 is 17 residues. From germline, CDR1 is MDHEN and CDR2 SYDVKM. The CDR3 sequence is CASSLGDRGFINYGYTF. The DNA of the CDR3 is TGTGCCAGCAGTTTAGGGGACAGGGGGTTCATTAACTATGGCTACACCTTC.

This chain uses TRBV7-9 with TRBJ2-1; TRBD1 aligns across 7 bases. CDR1 and CDR2 (germline): SEHNR, FQNEAQ (reference sequence). The CDR3 consists of 11 residues. With V trimmed by 5 bases and J by 10 bases, 2 bases remained unmatched. CDR3 in amino acids: CASSPDREQFF. CDR3 coding DNA: TGTGCCAGCAGCCCGGACAGGGAGCAGTTCTTC.

This clone was observed a few times. This chain links TRBV6-5 with TRBJ1-2; 10 bases map to TRBD1. V shed 6 bases, J shed 8 bases, and the junction held 12 bases outside the gene matches. The germline CDR1 and CDR2 sequences are MNHEY and SVGAGI. This CDR3 has 15 residues. The CDR3 coding sequence is TGTGCCAGCAGCCCCTCCGGACAGGGGGTTGGGGGCTACACCTTC. Protein sequence: CASSPSGQGVGGYTF.

This clone was seen a single time. The genes are TRBV28 and TRBJ2-2, with TRBD2 matching 7 bases. The CDR3 has 14 amino acids. The germline V gene has CDR1 MDHEN and CDR2 SYDVKM. Trimming removed 7 bases from V and 3 bases from J; junction bases left unmatched: 5. Here the CDR3 DNA reads TGTGCCAGCAACCCGGGGGGTTACACCGGGGAGCTGTTTTTT. Residues: CASNPGGYTGELFF. Combining the CDR3 with reference TRBV28 and TRBJ2-2 gives the whole variable domain DVKVTQSSRYLVKRTGEKVFLECVQDMDHENMFWYRQDPGLGLRLIYFSYDVKMKEKGDIPEGYSVSREKKERFSLILESASTNQTSMYLCASNPGGYTGELFFGEGSRLTVL.

This chain links TRBV19 with TRBJ1-5, with a tentative D call TRBD1 (5 bases). The V end was cut by 7 bases, the J end by 0 bases, with 22 bases between. There are 18 residues in the CDR3. The germline gives CDR1 LNHDA, CDR2 SQIVND (reference sequence). In DNA, the CDR3 is TGTGCCAGTACCACGGGTGGGCCAGGGATGGGTAGCAATCAGCCCCAGCATTTT. As protein: CASTTGGPGMGSNQPQHF.

This chain uses TRBV19 with TRBJ2-7, with TRBD1 as a possible D gene (6 bases). CDR3 size: 13 residues. The germline V and J ends were trimmed by 5 bases and 2 bases, with 10 bases remaining between them. Looked up from germline, CDR1 is LNHDA and CDR2 is SQIVND (reference sequence). CDR3 loop: CASSRTEAYEQYF. DNA of the CDR3: TGTGCCAGTAGTCGGACAGAGGCCTACGAGCAGTACTTC. Full variable domain (remainder filled in from reference TRBV19 and TRBJ2-7): DGGITQSPKYLFRKEGQNVTLSCEQNLNHDAMYWYRQDPGQGLRLIYYSQIVNDFQKGDIAEGYSVSREKKESFPLTVTSAQKNPTAFYLCASSRTEAYEQYFGPGTRLTVT.

This clone appeared a single time. CDR3 bases: TGTGCCAGTAGTAGGGACTCTGAGGTCGCTGGCTACACCTTC. Amino acid sequence: CASSRDSEVAGYTF. V is TRBV19 and J is TRBJ1-2; D is perhaps TRBD1 (5 bases). Trimming removed 4 bases at V and 7 bases at J, with 16 bases between. The V gene's germline CDR1 is LNHDA and CDR2 SQIVND (reference sequence). CDR3 length: 14 residues.

The chain uses TRBV19 and TRBJ2-1; 7 positions match TRBD2. This CDR3 contains 17 residues. V lost 7 bases to trimming and J lost 3 bases; unmatched junction nucleotides: 15. CDR1 is LNHDA, CDR2 SQIVND, per germline (reference sequence). The CDR3 region has the DNA TGTGCCAGTACCACCTCCCTGAGCGGGGCAGGCTACAATGAGCAGTTCTTC. Translation: CASTTSLSGAGYNEQFF. Full variable domain (remainder filled in from reference TRBV19 and TRBJ2-1): DGGITQSPKYLFRKEGQNVTLSCEQNLNHDAMYWYRQDPGQGLRLIYYSQIVNDFQKGDIAEGYSVSREKKESFPLTVTSAQKNPTAFYLCASTTSLSGAGYNEQFFGPGTRLTVL.

This clone was seen a handful of times. V usage is TRBV28 and J usage is TRBJ1-5; D not resolved. Germline V gives CDR1 MDHEN, CDR2 SYDVKM. The CDR3 sequence is 18 residues long. V was cut by 5 bases and J by 0 bases, with 20 bases left in between. In DNA form, the CDR3 reads TGTGCCAGCAGTCCCTCTCTGTTATCTCGCTATAGCAATCAGCCCCAGCATTTT. Encoded protein: CASSPSLLSRYSNQPQHF.

V gene TRBV29-1 combines with J gene TRBJ2-2; TRBD2 might be the D (6 bases). Germline CDR1 SQVTM, CDR2 ANQGSEA. The CDR3 length is 15 residues. Trimming cost V 7 bases and J 7 bases, with 22 bases left between them. The CDR3 loop is CSAASRGPRDGELFF. The CDR3 region has the DNA TGCAGCGCCGCTTCGCGGGGACCCAGGGACGGGGAGCTGTTTTTT.

This sequence joins TRBV27 and TRBJ1-5; the D gene is possibly TRBD1 (5 bases). Germline V gene sequence: CDR1 MNHEY, CDR2 SMNVEV (reference sequence). The length of the CDR3 is 13 residues. V shed 1 base and J shed 6 bases, with 7 bases lying between them. The DNA of the CDR3 is TGTGCCAGCAGTTTATTAACAGGTCAGCCCCAGCATTTT. Translated, it gives CASSLLTGQPQHF.

The chain joins TRBV29-1 to TRBJ2-7; TRBD1 matches 7 bases. V lost 3 bases to trimming and J lost 2 bases; unmatched junction nucleotides: 7. The CDR3 is made up of 14 amino acids. Germline CDR1 is SQVTM and CDR2 is ANQGSEA. The CDR3 nucleotides are TGCAGCGTTGAGGCAGGGGGTAATCCCTACGAGCAGTACTTC. This sequence encodes CSVEAGGNPYEQYF.

The CDR3 nucleotides read TGCGCCAGCAGCTCCTCAGTAGCGGGTACCTCCGAGCAGTACTTC. Its translation is CASSSSVAGTSEQYF. The chain carries TRBV4-3 and TRBJ2-7; 7 positions match TRBD2. This CDR3 has 15 amino acids. The germline gives CDR1 LGHNA, CDR2 YSLEER. Losses at the gene ends were 5 bases for V and 6 bases for J; bases not matched to a gene: 13.

The gene calls are TRBV7-3 and TRBJ2-3, with TRBD2 as a possible D gene (6 bases). V gave up 4 bases and J gave up 4 bases, with 12 bases separating them. This CDR3 is built from 14 residues. The V gene's germline CDR1 is SGHTA and CDR2 FQGTGA. DNA of the CDR3: TGTGCCAGCAGCTCCCGACTAGTTCCAGATACGCAGTATTTT. Translating gives CASSSRLVPDTQYF.